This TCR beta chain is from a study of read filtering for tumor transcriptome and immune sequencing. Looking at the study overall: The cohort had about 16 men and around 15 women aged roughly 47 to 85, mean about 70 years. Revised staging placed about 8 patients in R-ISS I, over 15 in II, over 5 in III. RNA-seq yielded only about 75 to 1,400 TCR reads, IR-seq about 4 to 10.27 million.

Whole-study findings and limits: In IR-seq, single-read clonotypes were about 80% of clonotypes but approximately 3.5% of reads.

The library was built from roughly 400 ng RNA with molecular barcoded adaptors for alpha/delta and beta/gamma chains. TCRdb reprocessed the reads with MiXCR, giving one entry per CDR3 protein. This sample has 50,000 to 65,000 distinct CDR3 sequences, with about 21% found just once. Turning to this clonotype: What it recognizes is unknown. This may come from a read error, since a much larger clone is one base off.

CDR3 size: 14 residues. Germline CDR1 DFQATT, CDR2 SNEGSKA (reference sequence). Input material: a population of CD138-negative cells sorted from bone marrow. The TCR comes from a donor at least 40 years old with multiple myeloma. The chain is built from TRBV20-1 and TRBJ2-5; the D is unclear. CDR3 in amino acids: CSARDQSVGETLYF. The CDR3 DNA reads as TGCAGTGCTAGAGATCAATCCGTGGGCGAGACCCTGTACTTC.